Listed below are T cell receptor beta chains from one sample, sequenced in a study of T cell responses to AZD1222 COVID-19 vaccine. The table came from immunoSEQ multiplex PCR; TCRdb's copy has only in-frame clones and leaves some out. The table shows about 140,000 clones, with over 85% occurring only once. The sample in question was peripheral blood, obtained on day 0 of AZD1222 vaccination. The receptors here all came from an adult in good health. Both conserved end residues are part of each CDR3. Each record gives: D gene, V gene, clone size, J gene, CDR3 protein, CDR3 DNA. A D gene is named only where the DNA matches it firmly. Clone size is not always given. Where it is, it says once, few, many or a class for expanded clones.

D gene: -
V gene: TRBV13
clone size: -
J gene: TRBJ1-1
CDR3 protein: CASSIKDGNTEAFF
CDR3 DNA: TGTGCCAGCAGCATAAAAGACGGGAACACTGAAGCTTTCTTT

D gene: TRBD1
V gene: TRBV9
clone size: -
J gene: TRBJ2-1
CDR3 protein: CASSVGDRGYNEQFF
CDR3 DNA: TGTGCCAGCAGCGTAGGGGACAGGGGATACAATGAGCAGTTCTTC

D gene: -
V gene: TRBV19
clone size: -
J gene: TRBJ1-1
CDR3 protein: CASSHLVNTEAFF
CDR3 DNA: TGTGCCAGTAGTCACCTGGTGAACACTGAAGCTTTCTTT

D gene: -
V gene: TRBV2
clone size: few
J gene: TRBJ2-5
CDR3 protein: CASSQKETQYF
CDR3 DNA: TGTGCCAGCAGTCAAAAGGAGACCCAGTACTTC

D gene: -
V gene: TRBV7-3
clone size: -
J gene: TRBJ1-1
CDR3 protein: CASSRPVTLGTEAFF
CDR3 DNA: TGTGCCAGCAGCCGACCGGTAACTTTGGGCACTGAAGCTTTCTTT

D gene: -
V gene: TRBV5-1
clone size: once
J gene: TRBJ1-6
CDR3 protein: CASSSRTGNYNSPLHF
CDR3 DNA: TGCGCCAGCAGCTCGAGAACAGGGAACTATAATTCACCCCTCCACTTT

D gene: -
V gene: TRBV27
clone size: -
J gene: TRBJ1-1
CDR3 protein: CASSLGRSTEAFF
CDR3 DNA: TGTGCCAGCAGTTTGGGACGGAGCACTGAAGCTTTCTTT

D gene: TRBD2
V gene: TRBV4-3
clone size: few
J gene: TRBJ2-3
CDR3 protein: CASSQDSGGASDTQYF
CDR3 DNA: TGCGCCAGCAGCCAGGATAGCGGGGGGGCATCAGATACGCAGTATTTT

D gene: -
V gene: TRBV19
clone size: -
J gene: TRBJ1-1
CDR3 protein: CASDHNTEAFF
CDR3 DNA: TGTGCCAGTGACCATAACACTGAAGCTTTCTTT

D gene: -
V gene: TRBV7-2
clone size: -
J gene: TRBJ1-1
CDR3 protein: CASSLWGRTEAFF
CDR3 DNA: TGTGCCAGCAGCTTATGGGGGCGGACTGAAGCTTTCTTT

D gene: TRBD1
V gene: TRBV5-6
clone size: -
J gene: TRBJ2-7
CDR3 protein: CASSSRQGAVQYF
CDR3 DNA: TGTGCCAGCAGCTCTCGACAGGGGGCGGTTCAGTACTTC

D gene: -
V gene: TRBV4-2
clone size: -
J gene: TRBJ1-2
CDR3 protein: CASRVSRTSNYGYTF
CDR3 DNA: TGTGCCAGCAGGGTTTCAAGGACATCTAACTATGGCTACACCTTC

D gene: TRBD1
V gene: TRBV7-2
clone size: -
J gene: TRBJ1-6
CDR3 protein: CASSLAQGGLSPLHF
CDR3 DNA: TGTGCCAGCAGCTTGGCACAGGGGGGTTTATCACCCCTCCACTTT

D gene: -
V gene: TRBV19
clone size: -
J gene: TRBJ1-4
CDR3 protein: CASSVVRGNEKLFF
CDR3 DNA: TGTGCCAGTAGTGTCGTGAGGGGTAATGAAAAACTGTTTTTT

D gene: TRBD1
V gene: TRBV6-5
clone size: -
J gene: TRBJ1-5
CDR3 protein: CASSSDRERQPQHF
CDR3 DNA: TGTGCCAGCAGCTCCGACAGGGAGCGTCAGCCCCAGCATTTT

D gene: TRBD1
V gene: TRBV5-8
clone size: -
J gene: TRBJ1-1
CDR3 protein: CASSAGQGAEAFF
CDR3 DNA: TGTGCCAGCAGCGCGGGACAGGGGGCTGAAGCTTTCTTT

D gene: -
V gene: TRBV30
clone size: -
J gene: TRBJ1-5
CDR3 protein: CAWSVGARGNQPQHF
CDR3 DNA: TGTGCCTGGAGTGTCGGAGCTCGCGGGAATCAGCCCCAGCATTTT

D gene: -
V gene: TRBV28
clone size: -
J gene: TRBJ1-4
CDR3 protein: CASSPQRTAANEKLFF
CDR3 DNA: TGTGCCAGCAGTCCACAGCGGACGGCCGCTAATGAAAAACTGTTTTTT

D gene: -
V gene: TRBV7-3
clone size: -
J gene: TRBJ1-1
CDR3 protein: CASSLGGQLGAEAFF
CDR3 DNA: TGTGCCAGCAGCTTAGGCGGACAGCTCGGGGCTGAAGCTTTCTTT

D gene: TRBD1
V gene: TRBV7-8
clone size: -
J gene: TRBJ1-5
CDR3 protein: CASSSWTGTSNQPQHF
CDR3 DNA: TGTGCCAGCAGCTCCTGGACAGGGACGAGCAATCAGCCCCAGCATTTT

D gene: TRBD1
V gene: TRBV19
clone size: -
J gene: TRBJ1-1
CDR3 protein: CASSLGGTGGNTEAFF
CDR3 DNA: TGTGCCAGTAGTTTAGGGGGGACAGGGGGCAACACTGAAGCTTTCTTT

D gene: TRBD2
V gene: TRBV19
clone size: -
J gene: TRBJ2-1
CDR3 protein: CASCRLAGTYNEQFF
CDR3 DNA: TGTGCCAGTTGCCGACTAGCGGGGACCTACAATGAGCAGTTCTTC

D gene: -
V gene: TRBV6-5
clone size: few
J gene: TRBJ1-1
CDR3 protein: CASTLRGGGGGAFF
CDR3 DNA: TGTGCCAGCACCCTAAGGGGAGGTGGAGGCGGAGCTTTCTTT

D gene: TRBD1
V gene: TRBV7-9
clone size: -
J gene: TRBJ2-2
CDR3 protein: CASSFGTGSTGELFF
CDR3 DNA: TGTGCCAGCAGCTTCGGGACAGGGTCCACCGGGGAGCTGTTTTTT

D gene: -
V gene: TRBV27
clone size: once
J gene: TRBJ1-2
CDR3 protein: CASSLGGSSYGYTF
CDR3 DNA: TGTGCCAGCAGTTTAGGGGGGTCGAGCTATGGCTACACCTTC

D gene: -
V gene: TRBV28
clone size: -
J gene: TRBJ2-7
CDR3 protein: CASNEFRAEQYF
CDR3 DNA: TGTGCCAGCAATGAATTTCGAGCCGAGCAGTACTTC

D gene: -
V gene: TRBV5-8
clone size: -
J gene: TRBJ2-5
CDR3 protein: CASSTYSRRETQYF
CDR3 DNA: TGTGCCAGCAGCACCTACTCACGACGGGAGACCCAGTACTTC

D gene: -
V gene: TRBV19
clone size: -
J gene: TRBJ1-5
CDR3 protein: CATGGELPSNQPQHF
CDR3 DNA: TGTGCCACTGGGGGGGAGCTGCCGAGCAATCAGCCCCAGCATTTT

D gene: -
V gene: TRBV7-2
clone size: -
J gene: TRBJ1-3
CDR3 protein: CASSLRRGDTIYF
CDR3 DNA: TGTGCCAGCAGCTTACGGCGGGGAGACACCATATATTTT

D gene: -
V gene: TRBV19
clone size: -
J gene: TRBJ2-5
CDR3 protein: CASSIMRGETQYF
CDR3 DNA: TGTGCCAGTAGTATTATGAGGGGGGAGACCCAGTACTTC

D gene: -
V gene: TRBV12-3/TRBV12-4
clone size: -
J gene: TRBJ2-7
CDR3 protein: CASSLGAYEQYF
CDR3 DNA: TGTGCCAGCAGTTTGGGTGCCTACGAGCAGTACTTC

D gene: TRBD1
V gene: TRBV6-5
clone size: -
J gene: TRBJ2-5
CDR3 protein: CASSSQGTGETQYF
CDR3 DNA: TGTGCCAGCAGTTCACAGGGGACCGGGGAGACCCAGTACTTC

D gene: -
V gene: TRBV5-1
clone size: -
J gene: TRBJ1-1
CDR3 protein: CASSLPTGTTEAFF
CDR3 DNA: TGCGCCAGCAGCTTGCCCACAGGGACGACTGAAGCTTTCTTT

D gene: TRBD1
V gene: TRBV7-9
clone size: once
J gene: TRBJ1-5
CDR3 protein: CASSLGTGVLGNQPQHF
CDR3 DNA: TGTGCCAGCAGCCTCGGGACAGGCGTTTTGGGCAATCAGCCCCAGCATTTT

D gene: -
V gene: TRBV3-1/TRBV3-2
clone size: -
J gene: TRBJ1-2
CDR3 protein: CASSQGGIYGYTF
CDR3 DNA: TGTGCCAGCAGCCAAGGGGGGATCTATGGCTACACCTTC

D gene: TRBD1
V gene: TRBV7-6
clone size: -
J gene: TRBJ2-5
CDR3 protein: CASSLGYGTEQYF
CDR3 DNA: TGTGCCAGCAGCTTAGGGTATGGGACAGAGCAGTACTTC

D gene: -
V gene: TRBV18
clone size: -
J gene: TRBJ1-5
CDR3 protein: CASSTYSNQPQHF
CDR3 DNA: TGTGCCAGCTCAACCTATAGCAATCAGCCCCAGCATTTT